Given below is one TCR beta chain in context. This specimen comes from a study of PD-1 blockade in mismatch repair-deficient tumors. Assay: immunoSEQ multiplex PCR; the TCRdb copy retains only in-frame clones and omits some. The sample yields some 49,000 clones, approximately 80% seen once. CDR3 length: 16 residues. V was shortened by 4 bases and J by 3 bases, with 16 bases between the two germline ends. Germline V gene sequence: CDR1 MDHEN, CDR2 SYDVKM. The V and J genes are TRBV28 and TRBJ1-5, with D perhaps matching TRBD1 (6 bases). The source material was PBMCs, sampled before pembrolizumab treatment. The clonotype comes from an adult with mismatch repair-deficient cancer. The CDR3 coding sequence is TGTGCCAGCAGTTCCTATTCGACAGGAGACAATCAGCCCCAGCATTTT. Translated, it gives CASSSYSTGDNQPQHF.